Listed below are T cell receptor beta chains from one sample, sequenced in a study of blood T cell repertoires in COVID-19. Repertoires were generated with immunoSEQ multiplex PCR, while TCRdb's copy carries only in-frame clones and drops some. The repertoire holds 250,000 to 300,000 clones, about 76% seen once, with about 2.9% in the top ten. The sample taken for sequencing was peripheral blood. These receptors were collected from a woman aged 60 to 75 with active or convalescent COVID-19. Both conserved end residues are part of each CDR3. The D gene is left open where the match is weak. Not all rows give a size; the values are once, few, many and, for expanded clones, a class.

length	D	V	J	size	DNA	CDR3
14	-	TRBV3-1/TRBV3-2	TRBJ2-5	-	TGTGCCAGCAGCTATGAGCGGTTGGGAGAGACCCAGTACTTC	CASSYERLGETQYF
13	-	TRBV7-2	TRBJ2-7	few	TGTGCCAGCAGGTCAGGACAGCCCCACGAGCAGTACTTC	CASRSGQPHEQYF
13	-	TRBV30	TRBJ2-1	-	TGTGCCTGGACGGGGAGCTCCTACAATGAGCAGTTCTTC	CAWTGSSYNEQFF
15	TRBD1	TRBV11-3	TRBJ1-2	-	TGTGCCAGCAGCTCAGGGACAGGGGGCAACTATGGCTACACCTTC	CASSSGTGGNYGYTF
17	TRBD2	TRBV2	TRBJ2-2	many	TGTGCCAGCAGTCGGACTAGCGGGGGGGTAGGCACCGGGGAGCTGTTTTTT	CASSRTSGGVGTGELFF
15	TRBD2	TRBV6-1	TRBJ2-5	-	TGTGCCAGCAGTGATGTCGGGGGGAGTCAGGGGACCCAGTACTTC	CASSDVGGSQGTQYF
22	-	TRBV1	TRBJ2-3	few	TGCACCAGCAGCCAAGATCAAATACCGTTACAACAGCGGGGGGGGAGCACAGATACGCAGTATTTT	CTSSQDQIPLQQRGGSTDTQYF
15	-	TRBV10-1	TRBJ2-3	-	TGCGCCAGCAGTGAGTTGTCTACTCGCACAGATACGCAGTATTTT	CASSELSTRTDTQYF
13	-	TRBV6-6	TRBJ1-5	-	TGTGCCAGCAGTGGACAGTACAATCAGCCCCAGCATTTT	CASSGQYNQPQHF
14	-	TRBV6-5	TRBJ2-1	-	TGTGCCAGCAGTTACGGGATCGAGGGCAATGAGCAGTTCTTC	CASSYGIEGNEQFF
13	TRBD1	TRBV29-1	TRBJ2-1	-	TGCAGCTCCGGGACAGGGTATGTTGATGAGCAGTTCTTC	CSSGTGYVDEQFF
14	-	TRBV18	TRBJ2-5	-	TGTGCCAGCTCACCCCCGAGGGGGTGGGAGACCCAGTACTTC	CASSPPRGWETQYF
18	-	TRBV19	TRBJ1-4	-	TGTGCCAGTAGTATCGGGCCCCGGACGCAGGGGTTTGGCGAAAAACTGTTTTTT	CASSIGPRTQGFGEKLFF